This entry concerns a single T cell receptor (beta chain). Clones were sequenced by immunoSEQ multiplex PCR, and TCRdb holds only the in-frame ones, with some missing. The profile shows around 36,000 clones, under 95% of them singletons. The sample comes from a study of T cell changes during pregnancy in multiple sclerosis. Germline-derived CDR1 and CDR2 are SGDLS and YYNGEE. The CDR3 length is 15 residues. Trimming cost V 0 bases and J 7 bases; bases outside gene matches: 4. The receptor's source is a female donor with multiple sclerosis, enrolled in a pregnancy study. This chain joins TRBV9 and TRBJ2-2; 9 bases fit TRBD2. Sequencing used CD8+ T cells from peripheral blood mononuclear cells, obtained in the first trimester of pregnancy. CDR3: CASSVGGGASGELFF. DNA for the CDR3: TGTGCCAGCAGCGTAGGCGGGGGGGCTAGCGGGGAGCTGTTTTTT.